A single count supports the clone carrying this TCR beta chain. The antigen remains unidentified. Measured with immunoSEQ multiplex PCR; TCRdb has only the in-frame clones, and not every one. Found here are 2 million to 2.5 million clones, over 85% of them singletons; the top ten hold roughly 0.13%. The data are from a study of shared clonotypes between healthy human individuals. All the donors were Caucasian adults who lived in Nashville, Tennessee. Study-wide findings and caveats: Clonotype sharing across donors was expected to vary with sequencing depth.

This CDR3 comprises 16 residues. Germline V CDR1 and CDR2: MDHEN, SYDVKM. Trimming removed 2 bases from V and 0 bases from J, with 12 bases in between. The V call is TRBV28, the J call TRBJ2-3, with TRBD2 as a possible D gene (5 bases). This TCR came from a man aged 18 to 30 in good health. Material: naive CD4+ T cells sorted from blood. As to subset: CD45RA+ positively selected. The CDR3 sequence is CASSLMDLSSTDTQYF. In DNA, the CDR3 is TGTGCCAGCAGTTTAATGGACTTATCTAGCACAGATACGCAGTATTTT.